The 13 T cell receptor beta chains in this list originate from one sample, sequenced in a study of blood T cell repertoires in COVID-19. Measured with immunoSEQ multiplex PCR; TCRdb has only the in-frame clones, and not every one. The repertoire holds 100,000 or so clones, with around 84% as singletons. The specimen was peripheral blood. These receptors were obtained from a woman aged 80 or over with acute or convalescent COVID-19.

V is TRBV14 and J is TRBJ2-3; tentative D call: TRBD2 (6 bases). Germline lookup yields CDR1 SGHDN and CDR2 FVKESK. The V gene lost 2 bases and the J gene lost 6 bases, with 12 bases spanning the gap. The CDR3 is 14 amino acids. The CDR3 loop reads CASSQRTGGDTQYF. DNA of the CDR3: TGTGCCAGCAGCCAAAGGACTGGAGGGGATACGCAGTATTTT.

The genes are TRBV6-5 and TRBJ2-3; 9 bases are a match to TRBD2. The ends lost 6 bases at V and 3 bases at J; junction bases unmatched: 4. The germline gives CDR1 MNHEY, CDR2 SVGAGI. This CDR3 region has 14 residues. The CDR3 DNA sequence: TGTGCCAGCAGGTCGGGACTAGCAACAGATACGCAGTATTTT. It encodes CASRSGLATDTQYF.

The rearrangement uses TRBV28 and TRBJ1-5; no clear D. Trimming cost V 8 bases and J 1 base, with 18 bases left between them. CDR3 size: 16 residues. Per germline, CDR1 MDHEN and CDR2 SYDVKM. The CDR3 sequence: CASESRSGFSNQPQHF. Here the CDR3 DNA reads TGTGCCAGCGAGTCCCGCTCCGGGTTCAGCAATCAGCCCCAGCATTTT.

The chain joins TRBV9 to TRBJ1-1; no clear D. The germline CDR1 and CDR2 sequences are SGDLS and YYNGEE. V was clipped by 2 bases and J by 0 bases, with 8 bases between them. This CDR3 spans 14 amino acids. The CDR3 DNA follows: TGTGCCAGCAGCGTTAGCATCATGAACACTGAAGCTTTCTTT. This codes for CASSVSIMNTEAFF.

The rearrangement uses TRBV5-1 and TRBJ2-6; D is unclear. Germline lookup yields CDR1 SGHRS and CDR2 YFSETQ. The CDR3 covers 18 residues. Trimming cost V 2 bases and J 2 bases, with 17 bases left between them. The CDR3 DNA is TGCGCCAGCAGCTTTACCCCCCTCGACTCGACTGGGGCCAACGTCCTGACTTTC. This translates into CASSFTPLDSTGANVLTF.

This chain connects TRBV5-1 to TRBJ2-7; 9 positions agree with TRBD1. The V and J ends lost 2 bases and 4 bases, in that order; junction bases with no gene match: 10. The CDR3 length is 16 residues. Germline V CDR1 and CDR2: SGHRS, YFSETQ. CDR3 sequence reads: CASSLRPGTGSYEQYV. CDR3 bases: TGCGCCAGCAGCTTACGCCCCGGGACAGGGAGTTACGAGCAGTACGTC.

The chain uses TRBV7-2 and TRBJ2-2, with TRBD2 matching 8 bases. The V gene's germline CDR1 is SGHTA and CDR2 FQGNSA. The CDR3 is made up of 14 amino acids. J was trimmed by 4 bases and V by 5 bases; bases with no gene match: 3. The CDR3 region is CASSLLAGTGELFF. In DNA, the CDR3 is TGTGCCAGCAGCCTGCTAGCGGGCACCGGGGAGCTGTTTTTT.

This clone occurred once. The J gene is TRBJ2-1, the V gene TRBV5-1; D may be TRBD2 (5 bases). Germline CDR1 reads SGHRS; CDR2 reads YFSETQ. V lost 2 bases and J 8 bases, leaving 11 bases between the germline ends. CDR3 size: 13 residues. This CDR3 is CASSFRTDYEQFF. CDR3 DNA sequence: TGCGCCAGCAGCTTCCGGACTGACTATGAGCAGTTCTTC.

The chain recombines TRBV19 with TRBJ2-3, with D tentatively TRBD1 (6 bases). CDR1 LNHDA and CDR2 SQIVND come from the germline V gene (reference sequence). The CDR3 spans 14 residues. Trimming took 1 base from V and 1 from J, leaving 6 bases between them. CDR3 amino acids: CASSIGTGTDTQYF. The DNA for the CDR3 is TGTGCCAGTAGTATAGGGACAGGCACAGATACGCAGTATTTT.

V gene TRBV7-9 combines with J gene TRBJ2-3; perhaps TRBD1 as D (6 bases). Germline V gene lookup returns CDR1 SEHNR and CDR2 FQNEAQ (reference sequence). The CDR3 totals 14 residues. V was pared by 2 bases and J by 10 bases, with 16 bases between. CDR3: CASSLQGPAGAQYF. As DNA, the CDR3 is TGTGCCAGCAGCTTACAGGGGCCAGCCGGGGCGCAGTATTTT.

In DNA form, the CDR3 reads TGTGCCAGCAGCCTCCGACAGGGGCGAAACACTGAAGCTTTCTTT. Translated, it gives CASSLRQGRNTEAFF. The V call is TRBV5-4, the J call TRBJ1-1; TRBD1 matches at 8 bases. This CDR3 has 15 residues. The germline V gene has CDR1 SGHNT and CDR2 YYREEE (reference sequence). J was trimmed by 2 bases and V by 4 bases; bases with no gene match: 7. The variable domain in full, with the rest retrieved from reference TRBV5-4 and TRBJ1-1, is ETGVTQSPTHLIKTRGQQVTLRCSSQSGHNTVSWYQQALGQGPQFIFQYYREEENGRGNFPPRFSGLQFPNYSSELNVNALELDDSALYLCASSLRQGRNTEAFFGQGTRLTVV.

The chain couples TRBV5-1 to TRBJ2-7; D uncertain. The germline V and J ends were trimmed by 7 bases and 12 bases, with 20 bases remaining between them. The CDR3 is 12 residues long. The germline V gene has CDR1 SGHRS and CDR2 YFSETQ. The CDR3 reads CASSAGPGSRYF. DNA for the CDR3: TGCGCCAGCTCTGCAGGCCCCGGATCGCGGTACTTC.

The rearrangement joins TRBV5-4 to TRBJ2-5; D gene unclear. V was shortened by 0 bases and J by 4 bases, with 4 bases between the two germline ends. This CDR3 is 12 amino acids long. Germline values: CDR1 SGHNT, CDR2 YYREEE (reference sequence). As DNA, the CDR3 is TGTGCCAGCAGCTTGGGTAGAGAGACCCAGTACTTC. Its protein product is CASSLGRETQYF.